Listed here are 30 T cell receptor beta chains from one sample, sequenced in a study of T cells in Graves' hyperthyroidism and ophthalmopathy. Amplified TCR beta CDR3 regions came from RNA transcripts. An initial round of RT-PCR targeting the TCR CDR3 relied on the HTBI primer set. MiXCR, applied by TCRdb to the multiplex PCR reads, yields one record per CDR3 protein. The profile shows 450,000 to 650,000 distinct CDR3 sequences, approximately 15% of them singletons. Sequenced input: blood. These receptors all stem from a woman younger than 30 with Graves' ophthalmopathy.

The V call is TRBV30, the J call TRBJ1-1; possible D gene TRBD1, 6 bases. Germline CDR1 and CDR2: GTSNPN and SVGIG (reference sequence). The CDR3 sequence is 15 residues long. Trimming took 0 bases from V and 1 from J, leaving 12 bases between them. The CDR3 DNA follows: TGTGCCTGGAGTGTCGGGGGGCCCCAGAACACTGAAGCTTTCTTT. This encodes CAWSVGGPQNTEAFF.

The rearrangement links TRBV4-1 to TRBJ2-3, with 14 positions matching TRBD2. The germline CDR1 and CDR2 sequences are MGHRA and YSYEKL. V shed 4 bases and J 5 bases; nucleotides not matched to a gene: 8. The CDR3 totals 17 residues. DNA of the CDR3: TGCGCCAGCAGCCTGGGGACTAGCGGGAGTGGCATAGATACGCAGTATTTT. This codes for CASSLGTSGSGIDTQYF.

This clonotype has ten or more counts. This chain links TRBV28 with TRBJ1-5; D might be TRBD1 (5 bases). The CDR3 is made up of 12 amino acids. Deletions cut 4 bases from V and 5 bases from J, with 6 bases between. Germline V gene sequence: CDR1 MDHEN, CDR2 SYDVKM. The chain's CDR3 is CASSSRDQPQHF. For the CDR3, the DNA is TGTGCCAGCAGTTCCAGGGATCAGCCCCAGCATTTT.

This clonotype has more than one count but fewer than ten. The chain uses TRBV19 and TRBJ2-5; 7 bases are shared with TRBD1. There are 14 residues in the CDR3. Germline-derived CDR1 and CDR2 are LNHDA and SQIVND (reference sequence). V shed 5 bases and J 2 bases; nucleotides not matched to a gene: 5. The CDR3 bases are TGTGCCAGTAGTCGAGGGGGCATACAAGAGACCCAGTACTTC. This sequence encodes CASSRGGIQETQYF. The full variable domain, completed using reference TRBV19 and TRBJ2-5, is DGGITQSPKYLFRKEGQNVTLSCEQNLNHDAMYWYRQDPGQGLRLIYYSQIVNDFQKGDIAEGYSVSREKKESFPLTVTSAQKNPTAFYLCASSRGGIQETQYFGPGTRLLVL.

This clonotype was observed many times. V is TRBV7-8 and J is TRBJ1-4; D is unresolved. Trimming stripped 1 base from V and 3 bases from J, with 9 bases between. Per the germline V gene, CDR1 is SGHVS and CDR2 is FQNEAQ. This CDR3 spans 15 amino acids. For the CDR3, the DNA is TGTGCCAGCAGCTTAGTAGACCCGGCTAATGAAAAACTGTTTTTT. Protein sequence: CASSLVDPANEKLFF.

This rearrangement joins TRBV12-3 or TRBV12-4 to TRBJ1-2; 10 bases are shared with TRBD1. The CDR3 runs 15 residues. The trim removed 5 bases at V and 6 bases at J, leaving 9 bases unmatched. The CDR3 region is CASSLTRTGGDGYTF. CDR3 in DNA: TGTGCCAGCAGTCTAACCAGGACAGGGGGAGATGGCTACACCTTC.

This clonotype was recorded many times. The gene calls are TRBV11-1 and TRBJ2-5; D gene uncertain. The V end lost 1 base, the J end lost 2 bases, and 8 bases lay between the germline ends. The CDR3 consists of 14 residues. Germline V gene lookup returns CDR1 SGHAT and CDR2 FQDESV (reference sequence). The CDR3 here is CASSLVGPQETQYF. CDR3 DNA: TGTGCCAGCAGCTTAGTCGGACCTCAAGAGACCCAGTACTTC.

This clonotype has at least ten counts. The chain couples TRBV27 to TRBJ2-3; D gene uncertain. CDR1 and CDR2 (germline): MNHEY, SMNVEV (reference sequence). The CDR3 spans 14 residues. With 4 bases removed from V and 2 bases from J, the gap between germline ends came to 10 bases. The CDR3 DNA reads as TGTGCCAGCAGTTCGATAAGCGTCACAGATACGCAGTATTTT. Protein: CASSSISVTDTQYF.

This clonotype was counted ten times or more. The chain combines TRBV7-2 with TRBJ2-2; TRBD1 or TRBD2 may be the D gene (5 bases each). This CDR3 region has 15 residues. V was clipped by 5 bases and J by 1 base, with 11 bases between them. Germline loops: CDR1 SGHTA, CDR2 FQGNSA. CDR3 in amino acids: CASSRTRGNTGELFF. CDR3 DNA sequence: TGTGCCAGCAGCCGTACTAGGGGGAACACCGGGGAGCTGTTTTTT.

The rearrangement uses TRBV6-2 or TRBV6-3 and TRBJ2-3; D uncertain. Germline values: CDR1 MNHEY, CDR2 SVGEGT. Trimming pared 2 bases from V and 2 bases from J, leaving 5 bases between. The CDR3 runs to 13 residues. CDR3 loop: CASSYPITDTQYF. The CDR3 region has the DNA TGTGCCAGCAGTTACCCGATCACAGATACGCAGTATTTT.

There are a few counts of this clonotype. The V and J genes are TRBV7-9 and TRBJ1-2, with TRBD1 as a possible D gene (6 bases). Germline CDR1 SEHNR, CDR2 FQNEAQ (reference sequence). The CDR3 spans 15 residues. The V gene lost 5 bases and the J gene lost 3 bases, with 16 bases spanning the gap. The CDR3 sequence: CASSPDRPRDYGYTF. CDR3 DNA sequence: TGTGCCAGCAGCCCCGACAGGCCGAGGGACTATGGCTACACCTTC.

The sample holds many counts of this clonotype. The V gene is TRBV27, the J gene TRBJ2-7; 7 bases line up with TRBD2. Germline V lookup: CDR1 MNHEY, CDR2 SMNVEV (reference sequence). This CDR3 has 15 residues. The V and J ends lost 3 bases and 7 bases, in that order; junction bases with no gene match: 12. CDR3 sequence: CASSLTAGRMGEQYF. CDR3 DNA: TGTGCCAGCAGTTTGACAGCGGGGCGAATGGGGGAGCAGTACTTC.

This clonotype appeared many times. This sequence joins TRBV7-3 and TRBJ2-6; D is uncertain. Trimming shortened V by 3 bases and J by 0 bases, and 9 bases separated the two germline ends. Germline V gene sequence: CDR1 SGHTA, CDR2 FQGTGA. The CDR3 extends over 16 amino acids. CDR3 sequence: CASSLSSISGANVLTF. CDR3 bases: TGTGCCAGCAGCTTGAGCAGCATCTCTGGGGCCAACGTCCTGACTTTC.

This clonotype was observed many times. The J gene is TRBJ2-1, the V gene TRBV27; 8 nucleotides align to TRBD2. The J segment lost 7 bases and the V segment lost 5 bases, leaving 7 bases of the junction unmatched. Germline loops: CDR1 MNHEY, CDR2 SMNVEV (reference sequence). The CDR3 spans 14 residues. CDR3 coding DNA: TGTGCCAGCAGTGCGAGCGGGGGAGGGAATGAGCAGTTCTTC. It yields the protein CASSASGGGNEQFF.

This clonotype came up many times. The V and J genes are TRBV7-2 and TRBJ1-2, with 8 bases that match TRBD1. Looked up from germline, CDR1 is SGHTA and CDR2 is FQGNSA. Trimming took 5 bases from V and 8 from J; bases not matched to a gene: 13. CDR3 length: 15 residues. DNA of the CDR3: TGTGCCAGCAGCCGACCCCCGGACAGGGTGAGGGGCTACACCTTC. Translated: CASSRPPDRVRGYTF.

This clonotype was counted many times. The V call is TRBV5-6, the J call TRBJ2-7, with 8 positions matching TRBD2. CDR3 length equals 15 residues. The trim removed 0 bases at V and 2 bases at J, leaving 4 bases unmatched. Germline V lookup: CDR1 SGHDT, CDR2 YYEEEE. In DNA, the CDR3 is TGTGCCAGCAGCTTGGGACTAGCGTCTACCTACGAGCAGTACTTC. It yields the protein CASSLGLASTYEQYF.

This clonotype was seen more than once but under ten times. The chain is built from TRBV4-2 and TRBJ1-5; no reliable D call. Germline V CDR1 and CDR2: LGHNA, YNFKEQ. This CDR3 is 12 amino acids long. V was trimmed by 5 bases and J by 5 bases, leaving 7 bases between them. This chain's CDR3 is CASSAEDQPQHF. As DNA, the CDR3 is TGTGCCAGCAGCGCCGAGGATCAGCCCCAGCATTTT.

Comment on this clonotype: Being one base from a much bigger clone, this may be a read error. This sequence joins TRBV28 and TRBJ2-1; 7 bases align to TRBD2. CDR3 length: 15 amino acids. The germline gives CDR1 MDHEN, CDR2 SYDVKM. Here the CDR3 DNA reads TGTGTCAGCAGTTTGACCCTAGCGGTGTACAATGAGCAGTTCTTC. Translated, it gives CVSSLTLAVYNEQFF.

This clonotype was observed many times. Here the CDR3 DNA reads TGTGCCAGCAGCCCTACTAGCGGGAGTGACAATGAGCAGTTCTTC. It is translated as CASSPTSGSDNEQFF. The chain has TRBV3-1 and TRBJ2-1, with 11 nucleotides matching TRBD2. CDR3 length equals 15 residues. The trim removed 4 bases at V and 5 bases at J, leaving 4 bases unmatched. The germline V gene encodes CDR1 LGHDT and CDR2 YNNKEL (reference sequence).

The rearrangement joins TRBV20-1 to TRBJ2-1; TRBD2 aligns across 9 bases. The CDR3 length is 17 residues. Germline V CDR1 and CDR2: DFQATT, SNEGSKA (reference sequence). V dropped 2 bases and J dropped 9; count of bases not matched to a gene: 17. CDR3 loop: CSARLRGGLAGMGEQFF. CDR3 in DNA: TGCAGTGCTAGACTCCGTGGCGGGCTAGCGGGAATGGGTGAGCAGTTCTTC.

At least ten counts were recorded for this clonotype. The V and J genes are TRBV5-4 and TRBJ2-1; no clear D. V lost 2 bases, J lost 8 bases, and 2 bases lay in between. Germline V gene lookup returns CDR1 SGHNT and CDR2 YYREEE (reference sequence). The CDR3 consists of 10 residues. CDR3 DNA: TGTGCCAGCAGCTTTTATGAGCAGTTCTTC. It translates to CASSFYEQFF.

In regard to this clonotype: At one of its ends the junction is not consistent with the germline gene, which may arise from a read error. The gene calls are TRBV12-3 or TRBV12-4 and TRBJ2-5, with 12 bases identical to TRBD2. CDR3 length equals 16 residues. The CDR3 nucleotides read TGTGCCAGCAGTCTAGCGGGAGGGCCGGGGCAAGAGACCCAGTACTTC. This sequence encodes CASSLAGGPGQETQYF.

The chain carries TRBV6-2 or TRBV6-3 and TRBJ1-5; TRBD1 agrees at 9 bases. Germline CDR1 and CDR2: MNHEY and SVGEGT. V lost 6 bases and J lost 6; bases outside the gene matches: 12. The CDR3 runs 16 residues. The CDR3 here is CASRDPGTGIRQPQHF. As DNA, the CDR3 is TGTGCCAGCAGGGACCCCGGGACAGGGATCCGTCAGCCCCAGCATTTT.

V and J are TRBV29-1 and TRBJ1-1, with 9 bases aligning to TRBD1. The CDR3 spans 13 residues. V dropped 8 bases and J dropped 1; count of bases not matched to a gene: 5. The V gene's germline CDR1 is SQVTM and CDR2 ANQGSEA. CDR3 DNA: TGCAGCTTTTGGACAGGGGAGAACACTGAAGCTTTCTTT. This gives the protein CSFWTGENTEAFF.

Regarding this clonotype: Germline and junction disagree at one end, which may indicate a read error. The V call is TRBV25-1, the J call TRBJ2-5; 8 bases match TRBD1. The CDR3 loop spans 15 amino acids. Germline CDR1 MGHDK, CDR2 SYGVNS. CDR3 DNA sequence: TGTGCCGGCAGTGTGGCAGGGGGCCCTGTTGGGACCCAGTACTTC. It specifies CAGSVAGGPVGTQYF.

This clonotype was observed a few times. V is TRBV20-1 and J is TRBJ2-2; D might be TRBD1 or TRBD2, each matching 7 bases. CDR1 is DFQATT and CDR2 is SNEGSKA in the germline V gene (reference sequence). This CDR3 contains 16 residues. Between the trimmed V and J ends, which lost 5 bases and 3 bases, there was a span of 19 bases. The CDR3: CSAVRTRGLHTGELFF. In DNA form, the CDR3 reads TGCAGTGCTGTCCGGACTAGGGGGCTTCACACCGGGGAGCTGTTTTTT.

The chain recombines TRBV19 with TRBJ1-2; 8 positions agree with TRBD1. CDR1 is LNHDA, CDR2 SQIVND, per germline (reference sequence). This CDR3 region has 17 residues. V lost 7 bases and J lost 2; bases outside the gene matches: 15. CDR3 region: CASTTPGQAYSNYGYTF. The CDR3 coding sequence is TGTGCCAGTACCACCCCGGGACAGGCCTACTCAAACTATGGCTACACCTTC.

V gene TRBV30 combines with J gene TRBJ2-3; 10 bases match TRBD2. The junction had 1 base not matched to a gene; V was cut back by 1 base and J by 3 bases. The CDR3 has 14 amino acids. Germline V gives CDR1 GTSNPN, CDR2 SVGIG (reference sequence). The CDR3: CAWSEGLATDTQYF. The CDR3 DNA sequence: TGTGCCTGGAGTGAGGGACTAGCGACAGATACGCAGTATTTT.

About this clonotype: With a much larger clone just one base away, this may be a read error. This rearrangement joins TRBV28 to TRBJ2-3; D remains unclear. The CDR3 is 17 amino acids. Germline CDR1 reads MDHEN; CDR2 reads SYDVKM. The CDR3: CANSLSSPGHQLSTQYF. In nucleotides, the CDR3 is TGTGCCAACAGTTTATCCTCCCCGGGCCACCAACTCAGTACGCAGTATTTT.

This chain links TRBV3-1 with TRBJ2-3, with TRBD2 as a possible D gene (6 bases). V gave up 3 bases and J gave up 2 bases, with 15 bases separating them. The CDR3 length is 16 residues. Germline-derived CDR1 and CDR2 are LGHDT and YNNKEL (reference sequence). The chain's CDR3 is CASSQPSGLSTDTQYF. In DNA, the CDR3 is TGTGCCAGCAGCCAGCCCTCCGGACTATCCACAGATACGCAGTATTTT.